The source of this TCR beta chain is a study of blood T cells in healthy people across ages. Study-wide context: Researchers report that template switching captured about one barcoded beta molecule per two T cells. Study-level results: PBMCs left unsorted prevented a conclusive naive versus antigen-experienced comparison. The study found more naive CD4+ cells and higher diversity in long-lived than aged donors.

Worth noting for this clonotype: Antigen: not known.

Primed by a sample-barcoded 5' primer and a J-beta primer mix, a second PCR proceeded for roughly 7 to 11 cycles. Each CDR3 protein gets one entry after TCRdb re-called the 5' RACE reads with MiXCR. The table records hundreds of thousands of distinct CDR3 sequences, 58% of them present only once. Isolation yielded PBMCs, at least 6.5 million per sample, in every case. The CDR3 extends over 13 amino acids. The ends lost 4 bases at V and 5 bases at J; junction bases unmatched: 5. Germline V gene data show CDR1 as SQVTM and CDR2 as ANQGSEA. The sequenced sample consisted of blood. The chain employs TRBV29-1 and TRBJ2-5; 9 nucleotides match TRBD2. The clonotype originates from a man aged 55 to 70 in good health. The CDR3 protein is CSVGASGVETQYF. CDR3 coding DNA: TGCAGCGTTGGGGCTAGCGGGGTGGAGACCCAGTACTTC.